This is a list of T cell receptor beta chains from one sample in a study of T cells after yellow fever vaccination. TCRdb analysed the 5' RACE reads with MiXCR anew, one entry per CDR3 protein. The sample contains around 46,000 distinct CDR3 sequences, about 7% of which appear only once. Specimen: CD8+ T cells not binding an NS4B(214-222) dextramer, sorted from PBMCs, collected 45 days after the yellow fever booster vaccination. The source is a man aged 25-45 years who received the YFV17D yellow fever vaccine. CDR3s include the opening cysteine and the closing phenylalanine or tryptophan. D genes are given only for firm matches. The size entry is marked missing in some rows and otherwise reads once, few, many or a size class.

size	D	V	J	DNA	CDR3
many	.	TRBV19	TRBJ1-1	TGTGCCAGTTCTTTCGGGACAACCAACACTGAAGCTTTCTTT	CASSFGTTNTEAFF
.	.	TRBV5-4	TRBJ2-5	TGTGCCAGCTGGCAGTCGTTGCAGCAAGAGACCCAGTACTTC	CASWQSLQQETQYF
few	.	TRBV11-2	TRBJ2-1	TGTGCCAGCAGCTCTGTGCTAGCGTCGTACAATGAGCAGTTCTTC	CASSSVLASYNEQFF
many	.	TRBV11-2	TRBJ1-6	TGTGCCAGCAGCTTTCTTGTTTTGCAAGGGACGAATTCACCCCTCCACTTT	CASSFLVLQGTNSPLHF
many	.	TRBV4-3	TRBJ2-1	TGCGCCAGCAGCCAAGTGGAGGACGGGAGTGAGCAGTTCTTC	CASSQVEDGSEQFF
many	.	TRBV29-1	TRBJ2-5	TGCAGCGTTGAAGAACCCGACAGGCTCCAAACGGGGACCCAGTACTTC	CSVEEPDRLQTGTQYF
many	.	TRBV7-9	TRBJ2-2	TGTGCCAGCAGCTTCCGGACTCCCGACACCGGGGAGCTGTTTTTT	CASSFRTPDTGELFF
.	.	TRBV15	TRBJ2-5	TGTGCCACCAGCAGAGTCCAGCGTGCCATGCCCCAAGAGACCCAGTACTTC	CATSRVQRAMPQETQYF
many	.	TRBV9	TRBJ2-7	TGTGCCAGCACCCCATCGGACGGGGTCACCGGTTACGAGCAGTACTTC	CASTPSDGVTGYEQYF
many	.	TRBV25-1	TRBJ2-7	TGTGCCAGCAGGGGGTACGAGCAGTACTTC	CASRGYEQYF
.	.	TRBV7-2	TRBJ2-3	TGTGCCAGCAGCTTAGGGAATGGAAGAGATACGCAGTATTTT	CASSLGNGRDTQYF
many	.	TRBV12-3/TRBV12-4	TRBJ2-1	TGTGCCAGCAGTCCAAGTTTAGCGGAGTACAATGAGCAGTTCTTC	CASSPSLAEYNEQFF
many	TRBD1	TRBV24-1	TRBJ2-7	TGTGCCACCAGTGATCCAGGGACAGGCGACGAGCAGTACTTC	CATSDPGTGDEQYF
.	TRBD1	TRBV6-5	TRBJ2-2	TGTGCCAGCAGGTCCGGGGGACAGGGGGCAAACACCGGGGAGCTGTTTTTT	CASRSGGQGANTGELFF
many	.	TRBV24-1	TRBJ1-1	TGTGCCACCTCCGATCCGGACACTGAAGCTTTCTTT	CATSDPDTEAFF
.	TRBD1	TRBV24-1	TRBJ2-7	TGTGCCACCAGTGATTGGGGGACAGGGGGCTACGAGCAGTACTTC	CATSDWGTGGYEQYF
many	.	TRBV30	TRBJ2-1	TGTGCCTGGAGCAGACACCGTGTGGTTGAGCAGTTCTTC	CAWSRHRVVEQFF
many	.	TRBV5-1	TRBJ2-2	TGCGCCAGCAGCTTGGCGAGCGACCTGACCGGGGAGCTGTTTTTT	CASSLASDLTGELFF
.	TRBD2	TRBV6-2/TRBV6-3	TRBJ2-1	TGTGCCAGCAGTTACTCACGGGAGGCGGGCAATGAGCAGTTCTTC	CASSYSREAGNEQFF
once	TRBD1	TRBV5-4	TRBJ1-6	TGTGCCAGCAGCCTGGGACAGAATAATTCACCCCTCCACTTT	CASSLGQNNSPLHF
many	.	TRBV4-1	TRBJ1-6	TGCGCCAGCAGCCAAGGCCTGTCTCCACAGACGAATTCACCCCTCCACTTT	CASSQGLSPQTNSPLHF
many	TRBD1	TRBV28	TRBJ2-7	TGTGCCAGCAGCACAGCCGCTACAGGGGGCTACGAGCAGTACTTC	CASSTAATGGYEQYF
.	.	TRBV7-8	TRBJ2-7	TGTGCCAGCAGCCCGCATCGGGCCCACGAGCAGTACTTC	CASSPHRAHEQYF
many	TRBD1	TRBV6-5	TRBJ2-7	TGTGCCAGCAGTTACTCGCACAGGGGAAGCTCCTACGAGCAGTACTTC	CASSYSHRGSSYEQYF
many	.	TRBV27	TRBJ2-5	TGTGCCAGCAGTCCGTGGGCCACCCAAGAGACCCAGTACTTC	CASSPWATQETQYF
many	.	TRBV29-1	TRBJ2-2	TGCAGCGTTGGGGTTAGGACTACCTCGGGGGAGCTGTTTTTT	CSVGVRTTSGELFF
few	TRBD2	TRBV7-9	TRBJ2-1	TGTGCCAGCAGCTCGCGGGGGGGGAGTGGCGATGAGCAGTTCTTC	CASSSRGGSGDEQFF
many	TRBD2	TRBV4-1	TRBJ2-1	TGCGCCAGCAGCTTCCCCGGGACTAGCGGCAATGAGCAGTTCTTC	CASSFPGTSGNEQFF
many	.	TRBV12-3/TRBV12-4	TRBJ1-2	TGTGCCAGCAGTTCTACAGGCGACTATGGCTACACCTTC	CASSSTGDYGYTF
many	.	TRBV20-1	TRBJ2-5	TGCAGTGCTAGAGATCTCTTGCGGGTAGAGACCCAGTACTTC	CSARDLLRVETQYF
many	.	TRBV11-2	TRBJ2-1	TGTGCCAGCAGCCTTCTGACTAGCAATGAGCAGTTCTTC	CASSLLTSNEQFF
many	.	TRBV7-9	TRBJ2-1	TGTGCCAGCAGCTCCCCACCGGCCGCAAGCTTCGATGAGCAGTTCTTC	CASSSPPAASFDEQFF
.	TRBD1	TRBV4-2	TRBJ2-7	TGTGCCAGCGGGCAGGGGGCTTTGGAGCAGTACTTC	CASGQGALEQYF
many	TRBD2	TRBV16	TRBJ2-3	TGTGCCAGCAGCCCTCATAGCGGGAGCTTACCAGATACGCAGTATTTT	CASSPHSGSLPDTQYF
many	.	TRBV12-3/TRBV12-4	TRBJ1-1	TGTGCCAGCAGCCCTGTGGGCTCCTCTGAAGCTTTCTTT	CASSPVGSSEAFF
many	TRBD2	TRBV4-2	TRBJ2-2	TGTGCCAGCAGCCGGACTAGTATTCCCGGGGAGCTGTTTTTT	CASSRTSIPGELFF
many	TRBD2	TRBV27	TRBJ2-2	TGTGCCAGCCGTCTTTCGGGAGGGCCAGCCGGGGAGCTGTTTTTT	CASRLSGGPAGELFF
many	TRBD2	TRBV20-1	TRBJ2-7	TGCAGTGCTAGAGATTACGCGGGAGAAGGAAACACCTACGAGCAGTACTTC	CSARDYAGEGNTYEQYF
many	.	TRBV29-1	TRBJ2-2	TGCAGCGTGCCTGTAGGACTCTCCACCGGGGAGCTGTTTTTT	CSVPVGLSTGELFF
many	.	TRBV7-8	TRBJ2-2	TGTGCCAGCGATAGTCAAGACCGAAACCCCACCGGGGAGCTGTTTTTT	CASDSQDRNPTGELFF
many	.	TRBV11-2	TRBJ2-1	TGTGCCAGCAGCCCTGGGTTAGGCGTAAGTGAGCAGTTCTTC	CASSPGLGVSEQFF
many	TRBD1	TRBV20-1	TRBJ2-7	TGCAGTGCTAGAGACAGGGGGTTCGGCGAGCAGTACTTC	CSARDRGFGEQYF
many	.	TRBV20-1	TRBJ2-3	TGCAGTGCCAGAGGGGCGGGCTATACGCAGTATTTT	CSARGAGYTQYF
.	TRBD1	TRBV7-8	TRBJ2-1	TGTGCCAGCAGCTCCCGGACAGGGGGCTACAATGAGCAGTTCTTC	CASSSRTGGYNEQFF
many	TRBD2	TRBV4-2	TRBJ2-1	TGTGCCAGCAGCCAAGGTCCTAGCGGGAGCTACAATGAGCAGTTCTTC	CASSQGPSGSYNEQFF
few	.	TRBV6-1	TRBJ1-5	TGTGCCAGCAAGAGGGGCTTCAATCAGCCCCAGCATTTT	CASKRGFNQPQHF
many	.	TRBV5-1	TRBJ2-7	TGCGCCAGCAGCGCAGGGACCTACGGCACCCTTGAGCAGTACTTC	CASSAGTYGTLEQYF
many	.	TRBV4-1	TRBJ2-1	TGCGCCAGCAGCCAAGCCCAGACCCGAGACCCCTACAATGAGCAGTTCTTC	CASSQAQTRDPYNEQFF
many	.	TRBV18	TRBJ2-5	TGTGCCAGCTCCCCGGCTAGCCCTGGCGAGACCCAGTACTTC	CASSPASPGETQYF
.	.	TRBV28	TRBJ2-7	TGTGCCAGCACCGGGGGAGCCTACGAGCAGTACTTC	CASTGGAYEQYF
many	TRBD1	TRBV27	TRBJ2-2	TGTGCCAGCAGTCCCCTGATGAGTAGGGGGCGCCCCTTGGGGGAGCTGTTTTTT	CASSPLMSRGRPLGELFF
many	.	TRBV29-1	TRBJ1-1	TGCAGCGTTACACAGGGTCGGGGCAACACTGAAGCTTTCTTT	CSVTQGRGNTEAFF
many	TRBD1	TRBV10-1	TRBJ2-5	TGCGCCAGAAAGGGACAGCTGTACCAAGAGACCCAGTACTTC	CARKGQLYQETQYF
.	TRBD1	TRBV19	TRBJ2-1	TGTGCCAGTAGTATGTCGGCAGGGGGCTACAATGAGCAGTTCTTC	CASSMSAGGYNEQFF
many	.	TRBV12-3/TRBV12-4	TRBJ2-1	TGTGCCAGCAGTTTAGGGGGCGTGGTGACTGAGCAGTTCTTC	CASSLGGVVTEQFF
many	.	TRBV27	TRBJ2-3	TGTGCCAGCAGTCCCCTAGGACGCACAGATACGCAGTATTTT	CASSPLGRTDTQYF
many	.	TRBV7-9	TRBJ2-1	TGTGCCAGCAGCCCTAGCCTCAATGAGCAGTTCTTC	CASSPSLNEQFF
many	.	TRBV29-1	TRBJ2-7	TGCAGCGTTGAAGTTGGGGACGGAACCTACGAGCAGTACTTC	CSVEVGDGTYEQYF
few	.	TRBV3-1	TRBJ2-3	TGTGCCAGCAGCCCGCGACTTGTCCCAGATACGCAGTATTTT	CASSPRLVPDTQYF
many	.	TRBV27	TRBJ2-7	TGTGCCAGCAGTACCACAGGATCCTACGAGCAGTACTTC	CASSTTGSYEQYF